This T cell receptor beta chain was obtained from a study of T cell changes during pregnancy in multiple sclerosis. The CDR3 spans 13 residues, counting both ends. Germline V lookup: CDR1 SGHAT, CDR2 FQNNGV. Comments on this clone: The limits of the CDR3 on the DNA are not certain, so only TCRdb's listed CDR3 is given.

Sequencing used immunoSEQ multiplex PCR; TCRdb keeps in-frame clones, though not all of them. Among around 84,000 clones listed, roughly 94% were seen once. The source was peripheral blood, collected in the second trimester of pregnancy. V is TRBV11-2 and J is TRBJ2-7; the D call in the table, TRBD1, was not verified against the DNA. This clonotype was sampled from a female donor in good health, enrolled as a control in a pregnancy study. CDR3 in amino acids: CASILDRGAEQYF.